This T cell receptor beta chain came from a study of blood T cell repertoires in COVID-19. As for the study in general: Samples representing acute and convalescent COVID-19 were sourced from the United States, Italy and Spain. T cells, B-cell-depleted T cells, or PBMCs supplied cDNA or gDNA.

Original analysis: Reference gene primer amplification gave nucleated cell count estimates. This table comes from immunoSEQ multiplex PCR, and its TCRdb copy is limited to in-frame clones, with some not included. From that table come the V and J calls and clone size; the DNA was used to work out D and trimming. The sample holds 150,000 to 200,000 clones; about four fifths are singletons and the top ten take 10% to 15%. Germline-derived CDR1 and CDR2 are KGHDR and SFDVKD. CDR3 length: 15 residues. The trim removed 3 bases at V and 12 bases at J, leaving 11 bases unmatched. Sequenced input: peripheral blood. This chain connects TRBV24-1 to TRBJ2-1, with TRBD2 matching 9 bases. The receptor comes from a woman of 80 years or more with COVID-19, enrolled during active disease. The CDR3 bases are TGTGCCACCAGTGATCGATTAGCGGGAGACTATAGGCAGTTCTTC. Translated: CATSDRLAGDYRQFF.